This T cell receptor beta chain was profiled in a study of T-cell reconstitution after alpha-beta-depleted transplantation in children. The CDR3 runs to 17 residues. Germline values: CDR1 DFQATT, CDR2 SNEGSKA (reference sequence). Trimming cost V 5 bases and J 8 bases; bases outside gene matches: 15. This clonotype was found a few times. Its antigen is not identified. Whole-study results and caveats: Among T cells one year after transplant, newly produced cells accounted for most counts and diversity.

Unique molecular identifiers were used to barcode this TCRbeta library. MiXCR, applied by TCRdb to the PCR reads, yields one record per CDR3 protein. The profile shows about 58,000 distinct CDR3 sequences, 44% of them singletons. The rearrangement uses TRBV20-1 and TRBJ2-1, with 13 bases that match TRBD2. This specimen consisted of PBMCs, mostly from graft donor cells, obtained 360 days after TCRalphabeta/CD19-depleted stem cell transplant. The sequence derives from a male patient aged 10 to 17 who had a stem cell transplant for acute lymphoblastic leukemia, so the T cells may come from the graft donor. The CDR3 DNA reads TGCAGTGCTTCTCAATTTACTAGCGGGAGGGCCTCGGATGAGCAGTTCTTC. Encoded protein: CSASQFTSGRASDEQFF.